Reported below is one T cell receptor (beta chain). This sample was included in a study of Ad26.COV2.S vaccination and SARS-CoV-2 variants. Documented treatment: around 19 received Ad26.COV2.S at low or high dose, single or two shots; 5 received placebo; per-sample allocation not given. Specimen acquisition occurred on day 63 following the initial vaccine or placebo injection. Some clones are missing from TCRdb's copy, which holds only in-frame ones; the method was immunoSEQ multiplex PCR. The data contain approximately 300,000 clones, around four fifths of them singletons. Germline lookup yields CDR1 SGHRS and CDR2 YFSETQ. This CDR3 contains 13 residues. V shed 6 bases and J shed 0 bases, with 9 bases lying between them.

Sequences were derived from peripheral blood, sampled in a trial of Ad26.COV2.S vaccine versus placebo. V gene TRBV5-1 combines with J gene TRBJ1-1; perhaps TRBD1 as D (6 bases). The sequence came from a person aged 18-60 years who received the Ad26.COV2.S COVID-19 vaccine or a placebo. Here the CDR3 reads CASKGTMNTEAFF. CDR3 in DNA: TGCGCCAGCAAGGGGACAATGAACACTGAAGCTTTCTTT.